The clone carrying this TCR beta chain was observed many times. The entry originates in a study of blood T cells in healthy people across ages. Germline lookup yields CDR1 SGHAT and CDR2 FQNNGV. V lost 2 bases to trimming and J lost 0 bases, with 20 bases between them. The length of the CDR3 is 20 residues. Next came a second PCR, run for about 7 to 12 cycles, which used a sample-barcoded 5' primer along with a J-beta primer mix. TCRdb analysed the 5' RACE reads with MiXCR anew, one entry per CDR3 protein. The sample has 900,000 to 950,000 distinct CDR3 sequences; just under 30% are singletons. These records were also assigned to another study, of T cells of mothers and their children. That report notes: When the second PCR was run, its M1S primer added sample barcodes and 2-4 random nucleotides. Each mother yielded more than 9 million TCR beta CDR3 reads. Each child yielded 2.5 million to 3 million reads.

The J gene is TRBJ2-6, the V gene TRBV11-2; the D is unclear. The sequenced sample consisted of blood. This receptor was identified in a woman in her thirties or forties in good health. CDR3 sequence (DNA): TGTGCCAGCAGCTTATCGTCCTCCCGGCCTAAAAGCTCTGGGGCCAACGTCCTGACTTTC. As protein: CASSLSSSRPKSSGANVLTF.